The 30 T cell receptor beta chains reported below all come from one sample, sequenced in a study of control samples from healthy donors and cancer patients. The table came from immunoSEQ multiplex PCR; TCRdb's copy has only in-frame clones and leaves some out. The sample includes 130,000 to 150,000 clones, roughly nine tenths of them seen just once. Sequences were obtained from blood. The receptors were sampled from a young man in good health.

V is TRBV11-3 and J is TRBJ2-3, with D tentatively TRBD2 (6 bases). Germline values: CDR1 SGHNT, CDR2 YENEEA. CDR3 length: 13 residues. V lost 3 bases and J 4 bases, leaving 8 bases between the germline ends. CDR3 protein: CASSFGEADTQYF. The CDR3 nucleotides read TGTGCCAGCAGCTTTGGGGAGGCAGATACGCAGTATTTT.

The rearrangement links TRBV11-2 to TRBJ1-6; the match to TRBD1 covers 9 bases. From germline, CDR1 is SGHAT and CDR2 FQNNGV. V trimming: 0 bases; J trimming: 8 bases; junction bases outside the gene matches: 2. The CDR3 totals 15 residues. This CDR3 is CASSLEDRGHSPLHF. The CDR3, as DNA: TGTGCCAGCAGCTTAGAGGACAGGGGACATTCACCCCTCCACTTT.

The V and J genes are TRBV5-1 and TRBJ2-6, with D perhaps matching TRBD2 (6 bases). The CDR3 consists of 15 residues. The germline V gene encodes CDR1 SGHRS and CDR2 YFSETQ. Trimming cost V 4 bases and J 2 bases, with 10 bases left between them. The CDR3 region has the DNA TGCGCCAGCAGCCCTGGACTAACTGGGGCCAACGTCCTGACTTTC. Its protein is CASSPGLTGANVLTF.

The V gene is TRBV6-5, the J gene TRBJ2-7; D may be TRBD2 (5 bases). The V and J ends lost 6 bases and 1 base respectively, with 16 bases between them. CDR3 length: 15 residues. CDR1 MNHEY and CDR2 SVGAGI come from the germline V gene. The CDR3 region is CASRGAGVGSYEQYF. The CDR3 nucleotides read TGTGCCAGCAGAGGCGCCGGGGTGGGATCCTACGAGCAGTACTTC.

The chain employs TRBV9 and TRBJ2-7, with 9 bases that match TRBD2. The length of the CDR3 is 16 residues. V lost 1 base to trimming and J lost 3 bases; unmatched junction nucleotides: 8. Germline CDR1 and CDR2: SGDLS and YYNGEE. The CDR3, as DNA: TGTGCCAGCAGCGTATCTCCTAGCGGGAAAGTCTACGAGCAGTACTTC. Its protein product is CASSVSPSGKVYEQYF.

The V gene is TRBV12-3 or TRBV12-4, the J gene TRBJ2-7; possibly TRBD2 for D (5 bases). The CDR3 loop spans 12 amino acids. The germline V and J ends were trimmed by 7 bases and 6 bases, with 13 bases remaining between them. The CDR3 is CASTTSFGEQYF. The CDR3 DNA follows: TGTGCCAGCACTACTAGTTTCGGCGAGCAGTACTTC.

The chain links TRBV2 to TRBJ2-1; D is possibly TRBD2 (7 bases). In germline, CDR1 is SNHLY, CDR2 FYNNEI. CDR3 size: 15 residues. Trimming removed 6 bases from V and 7 bases from J, with 19 bases in between. Here the CDR3 reads CASRGLGGAWNEQFF. The CDR3 DNA is TGTGCCAGCAGGGGCCTTGGGGGGGCTTGGAATGAGCAGTTCTTC.

The gene calls are TRBV2 and TRBJ1-5; 11 bases fit TRBD1. CDR3 length: 16 amino acids. V shed 6 bases and J 0 bases; nucleotides not matched to a gene: 4. Germline values: CDR1 SNHLY, CDR2 FYNNEI. CDR3 nucleotides: TGTGCCAGCAGCGGACAGGGGGCGGATAGCAATCAGCCCCAGCATTTT. Protein sequence: CASSGQGADSNQPQHF. Supplemented by reference TRBV2 and TRBJ1-5, the full variable domain reads EPEVTQTPSHQVTQMGQEVILRCVPISNHLYFYWYRQILGQKVEFLVSFYNNEISEKSEIFDDQFSVERPDGSNFTLKIRSTKLEDSAMYFCASSGQGADSNQPQHFGDGTRLSIL.

Remarks on this clone: This CDR3 is also generated by other DNA sequences in the sample. V is TRBV9 and J is TRBJ2-6; D is ambiguous. Per the germline V gene, CDR1 is SGDLS and CDR2 is YYNGEE. Trimming shortened V by 3 bases and J by 1 base, and 5 bases separated the two germline ends. The CDR3 has 14 residues. The CDR3 protein is CASSAGSGANVLTF. The CDR3 DNA reads as TGTGCCAGCAGCGCCGGGTCTGGGGCCAACGTCCTGACTTTC.

The chain combines TRBV6-5 with TRBJ2-7; 9 bases map to TRBD1. Trimming cost V 4 bases and J 7 bases; bases outside gene matches: 11. The V gene's germline CDR1 is MNHEY and CDR2 SVGAGI. This CDR3 comprises 15 residues. CDR3 in DNA: TGTGCCAGCAGTTCCCCGGGGACAGGGAGGGGGGAGCAGTACTTC. Its translation is CASSSPGTGRGEQYF.

This chain links TRBV18 with TRBJ2-7, with 9 bases identical to TRBD2. Germline loops: CDR1 KGHSH, CDR2 LQKENI. The ends lost 6 bases at V and 5 bases at J; junction bases unmatched: 11. The CDR3 runs 15 residues. The DNA for the CDR3 is TGTGCCAGCTCCCCTGGGGGCAGCGGGAGGAACGAGCAGTACTTC. It yields the protein CASSPGGSGRNEQYF.

This clone was seen a few times. V usage is TRBV18 and J usage is TRBJ2-5; the D gene could be TRBD1 or TRBD2 (6 bases each). Germline lookup yields CDR1 KGHSH and CDR2 LQKENI. This CDR3 spans 15 amino acids. Trimming stripped 5 bases from V and 3 bases from J, with 16 bases between. The CDR3 region has the DNA TGTGCCAGCTCAGCCACCATCGGGGGCGAAGAGACCCAGTACTTC. Translated, it gives CASSATIGGEETQYF.

This clone occurred a few times. The CDR3 reads CASSSGQGFVNEQFF. The DNA of the CDR3 is TGTGCCAGCAGCTCGGGACAGGGGTTCGTCAATGAGCAGTTCTTC. The rearrangement uses TRBV7-6 and TRBJ2-1; TRBD1 matches 10 bases. The CDR3 covers 15 residues. V shed 4 bases, J shed 6 bases, and the junction held 6 bases outside the gene matches. Germline V gives CDR1 SGHVS, CDR2 FNYEAQ.

This clone was found once. This chain links TRBV6-5 with TRBJ2-5; possible D gene TRBD2, 6 bases. V gave up 7 bases and J gave up 1 base, with 13 bases separating them. CDR3 length: 14 amino acids. Germline lookup yields CDR1 MNHEY and CDR2 SVGAGI. The CDR3 sequence is CASKLSGAQETQYF. The CDR3 nucleotides are TGTGCCAGCAAGCTTAGCGGAGCCCAAGAGACCCAGTACTTC.

The rearrangement uses TRBV3-1 (or the pseudogene TRBV3-2) and TRBJ2-3, with D perhaps matching TRBD2 (5 bases). CDR1 LGHDT and CDR2 YNNKEL come from the germline V gene (reference sequence). Trimming left V 8 bases short and J 1 base short, with 10 bases between. This CDR3 comprises 13 residues. CDR3 coding DNA: TGTGCCAGCGGGAGCCGGGGCACAGATACGCAGTATTTT. It codes for CASGSRGTDTQYF.

This chain connects TRBV15 to TRBJ1-1, with a weak D call TRBD1 (6 bases). Trimming stripped 8 bases from V and 6 bases from J, with 16 bases between. Germline V lookup: CDR1 LNHNV, CDR2 YYDKDF (reference sequence). The CDR3 has 13 residues. CDR3 loop: CATAARGRSEAFF. CDR3 bases: TGTGCCACCGCAGCTAGGGGGAGGTCTGAAGCTTTCTTT.

V usage is TRBV16 and J usage is TRBJ2-3; D unclear. From germline, CDR1 is KGHSY and CDR2 FQNENV. V shed 2 bases and J shed 2 bases, with 8 bases lying between them. CDR3 length equals 14 residues. CDR3 nucleotide sequence: TGTGCCAGCAGCCAAAGGTTTTCCACAGATACGCAGTATTTT. It encodes CASSQRFSTDTQYF.

The chain recombines TRBV11-2 with TRBJ2-7, with a weak D call TRBD2 (6 bases). The ends were cut back, 5 bases at V and 6 bases at J, with 17 bases in the middle. This CDR3 is 14 amino acids long. Germline V CDR1 and CDR2: SGHAT, FQNNGV. For the CDR3, the DNA is TGTGCCAGCAGCCTTTTGCGGGATCAGTCCGAGCAGTACTTC. Translation gives CASSLLRDQSEQYF. Variable domain in full (rest from reference TRBV11-2 and TRBJ2-7): EAGVAQSPRYKIIEKRQSVAFWCNPISGHATLYWYQQILGQGPKLLIQFQNNGVVDDSQLPKDRFSAERLKGVDSTLKIQPAKLEDSAVYLCASSLLRDQSEQYFGPGTRLTVT.

This rearrangement joins TRBV7-9 to TRBJ1-2, with no clear D. The CDR3 length is 15 residues. CDR1 and CDR2 from the germline V gene are SEHNR and FQNEAQ (reference sequence). Trimming shortened V by 4 bases and J by 4 bases, and 16 bases separated the two germline ends. Here the CDR3 DNA reads TGTGCCAGCAGCTCCTCACGCAGCAGGAGCTATGGCTACACCTTC. As protein: CASSSSRSRSYGYTF.

This chain connects TRBV15 to TRBJ2-7; D may be TRBD1 (6 bases). The V gene's germline CDR1 is LNHNV and CDR2 YYDKDF (reference sequence). V lost 0 bases and J lost 4, with 10 bases in between. This CDR3 spans 14 amino acids. CDR3 sequence reads: CATSRDRQEYEQYF. CDR3 coding DNA: TGTGCCACCAGCAGAGATAGACAGGAGTACGAGCAGTACTTC.

In the case of this clone: An end of the junction does not agree with germline; a read error may underlie this. CDR3 region: CASSPGLAGGGDTQYF. CDR3 bases: TGTGCTAGCAGCCCAGGACTAGCGGGAGGAGGGGATACGCAGTATTTT. The rearrangement joins TRBV7-7 to TRBJ2-3; 14 nucleotides line up with TRBD2. This CDR3 is built from 16 residues. The germline CDR1 and CDR2 sequences are SSHAT and FNYEAQ (reference sequence).

The rearrangement joins TRBV5-1 to TRBJ1-3; the match to TRBD1 covers 8 bases. Per the germline V gene, CDR1 is SGHRS and CDR2 is YFSETQ. The length of the CDR3 is 17 residues. The trim removed 4 bases at V and 2 bases at J, leaving 11 bases unmatched. The chain's CDR3 is CASSPGSQGGAGNTIYF. CDR3 DNA sequence: TGCGCCAGCAGCCCAGGGTCACAGGGGGGAGCTGGAAACACCATATATTTT.

The V and J genes are TRBV3-1 (or the pseudogene TRBV3-2) and TRBJ1-1; D not certain. The CDR3 totals 13 residues. V lost 2 bases and J 2 bases, leaving 6 bases between the germline ends. The germline gives CDR1 LGHDT, CDR2 YNNKEL (reference sequence). The CDR3 DNA follows: TGTGCCAGCAGCCAAACCGATAACACTGAAGCTTTCTTT. The encoded protein is CASSQTDNTEAFF.

This chain links TRBV5-1 with TRBJ1-4; 7 bases agree with TRBD1. The J segment lost 0 bases and the V segment lost 2 bases, leaving 4 bases of the junction unmatched. The germline gives CDR1 SGHRS, CDR2 YFSETQ. The CDR3 consists of 16 residues. The CDR3 DNA is TGCGCCAGCAGCTTATCCGGGACAGCAACTAATGAAAAACTGTTTTTT. This gives the protein CASSLSGTATNEKLFF.

Details on this clone: A much larger clone sits a single nucleotide away, making a read error possible. The DNA of the CDR3 is TGTGCCAGCAGCTTAAACAGGGATACTGAAGCTTTCTTT. Protein product: CASSLNRDTEAFF. The chain is built from TRBV7-3 and TRBJ1-1; D may be TRBD1 (6 bases). Trimming stripped 1 base from V and 5 bases from J, with 8 bases between. The CDR3 extends over 13 amino acids. Germline-derived CDR1 and CDR2 are SGHTA and FQGTGA.

The V and J genes are TRBV18 and TRBJ2-4; D possibly corresponds to TRBD2 (6 bases). The CDR3 is 15 residues long. V was trimmed by 1 base and J by 0 bases, leaving 7 bases between them. CDR1 and CDR2 (germline): KGHSH, LQKENI. CDR3 in amino acids: CASSPQRVAKNIQYF. The CDR3 nucleotides read TGTGCCAGCTCACCACAGCGGGTAGCCAAAAACATTCAGTACTTC.

The chain has TRBV11-2 and TRBJ1-4; no clear D gene. With 2 bases removed from V and 0 bases from J, the gap between germline ends came to 13 bases. CDR3 length: 17 residues. Germline CDR1 reads SGHAT; CDR2 reads FQNNGV. CDR3 protein: CASSLRPALATNEKLFF. The CDR3 region has the DNA TGTGCCAGCAGCTTACGCCCGGCCCTTGCAACTAATGAAAAACTGTTTTTT. Drawing the rest from reference TRBV11-2 and TRBJ1-4, the complete variable domain is EAGVAQSPRYKIIEKRQSVAFWCNPISGHATLYWYQQILGQGPKLLIQFQNNGVVDDSQLPKDRFSAERLKGVDSTLKIQPAKLEDSAVYLCASSLRPALATNEKLFFGSGTQLSVL.

The gene calls are TRBV11-1 and TRBJ2-7; D gene ambiguous. Germline V gives CDR1 SGHAT, CDR2 FQDESV (reference sequence). The CDR3 is 12 residues long. V shed 3 bases and J shed 6 bases, with 9 bases lying between them. CDR3 loop: CASSLSTGEQYF. CDR3 nucleotides: TGTGCCAGCAGCTTGTCTACGGGCGAGCAGTACTTC. Combining the CDR3 with reference TRBV11-1 and TRBJ2-7 gives the whole variable domain EAEVAQSPRYKITEKSQAVAFWCDPISGHATLYWYRQILGQGPELLVQFQDESVVDDSQLPKDRFSAERLKGVDSTLKIQPAELGDSAMYLCASSLSTGEQYFGPGTRLTVT.

The CDR3, as DNA: TGTGCCAGTAACGAGAGACAGAGAGTCTATGGCTACACCTTC. Translating it yields CASNERQRVYGYTF. This sequence joins TRBV19 and TRBJ1-2; tentatively, D is TRBD1 (5 bases). V gave up 7 bases and J gave up 4 bases, with 16 bases separating them. Germline V gene data show CDR1 as LNHDA and CDR2 as SQIVND (reference sequence). The length of the CDR3 is 14 residues.

The chain is built from TRBV4-1 and TRBJ2-3; the D is unclear. V lost 1 base to trimming and J lost 1 base, with 12 bases between them. Germline CDR1 MGHRA, CDR2 YSYEKL. This CDR3 contains 16 residues. In DNA, the CDR3 is TGCGCCAGCAGCCAAGGGACCCCTTTTGGCACAGATACGCAGTATTTT. Encoded protein: CASSQGTPFGTDTQYF.